This TCR beta chain was captured by sequencing in a study of a mutant IDH1 vaccine in newly diagnosed glioma. Overall study context: Antecedent treatment encompassed radiotherapy, temozolomide, or their combination; the majority received both.

This CDR3 comprises 15 residues. This sample's time point: week 11, during vaccination. Every vaccination contained 300 ug of the mutant IDH1 20-mer peptide and was paired with topical imiquimod. Sequenced by immunoSEQ multiplex PCR; TCRdb stores in-frame clones only, minus some. This table has some 60,000 clones, about four fifths appearing once. In regard to this clone: Its antigen is not identified.

This rearrangement joins TRBV21-1 to TRBJ2-7; TRBD2 reflects the table's D call only, with no check against the DNA. TRBV21-1 is reported as a pseudogene. The sample was PBMCs, taken from a glioma patient whose treatment included an IDH1 peptide vaccine. This TCR came from a man aged 50 to 60 with glioma. The CDR3 loop reads CASSIGLAPSYEQYF. Here the CDR3 DNA reads TGTGCCAGCAGCATAGGACTAGCGCCCTCCTACGAGCAGTACTTC.